These T cell receptor beta chains were read from a single sample in a study of radiation and T cells in renal cell carcinoma. The assay was immunoSEQ multiplex PCR, and TCRdb's table has in-frame clones only and misses some. Of approximately 80,000 clones listed, around 89% were seen once; the top ten hold roughly 6%. This specimen was blood, taken from a patient whose treatment included radiotherapy and nephrectomy. These receptors came from a woman aged 70 to 79 with renal cell carcinoma. Each CDR3 is given with its conserved first and last residue.

v_call,j_call,cdr3_aa
TRBV6-5,TRBJ1-5,CASSRGGIGNQPQHF
TRBV7-3,TRBJ2-5,CASSRGLAETQYF
TRBV19,TRBJ2-7,CASSIMGVSDEQYF
TRBV5-6,TRBJ2-5,CASSSTSGQETQYF
TRBV5-4,TRBJ1-1,CASSRIGVNTEAFF
TRBV28,TRBJ1-5,CASSLEVSNQPQHF
TRBV15,TRBJ2-7,CATSRADSSYEQYF
TRBV7-6,TRBJ2-3,CASSPLAGGTDTQYF
TRBV18,TRBJ2-3,CASSPGAITDTQYF
TRBV5-1,TRBJ1-4,CASSRGNWATGVNEKLFF
TRBV11-1,TRBJ1-1,CASSWGQGLWTEAFF
TRBV6-6,TRBJ2-3,CASSPGTGGTDTQYF
TRBV30,TRBJ2-3,CAWRINRGGTQYF
TRBV9,TRBJ1-5,CASSPQGYSNQPQHF
TRBV18,TRBJ1-2,CASSPRIDRGEGGYTF
TRBV21-1,TRBJ2-5,CASRLAGGSEETQYF
TRBV29-1,TRBJ1-2,CSVVDRYYGYTF
TRBV19,TRBJ2-3,CASTSGQGTDTQYF
TRBV7-2,TRBJ1-2,CASSLGPGRGQTSNYGYTF
TRBV10-3,TRBJ1-1,CAIRERTGNTEAFF
TRBV11-3,TRBJ2-7,CASSLRTLSYEQYF
TRBV7-2,TRBJ2-5,CASSSETENQETQYF
TRBV5-1,TRBJ1-5,CASSDYNQPQHF
TRBV23-1,TRBJ2-5,CASSSTTGTGGCWETQYF
TRBV30,TRBJ2-4,CAWRGTGSKNIQYF
TRBV6-1,TRBJ1-5,CASSETWANQPQHF
TRBV7-2,TRBJ1-1,CASSLALTEHEAFF
TRBV5-6,TRBJ1-2,CASSLLQGSYGYTF
TRBV30,TRBJ2-4,CAWSVSENIQYF
TRBV30,TRBJ1-2,CAWTRDGSYGYTF
TRBV6-5,TRBJ2-4,CASRISSGQNIQYF
TRBV7-6,TRBJ2-7,CASSLDRARGNEQYF
TRBV19,TRBJ2-5,CASSTIGQGEETQYF
TRBV4-1,TRBJ2-3,CASSLRLAGDVDTQYF
TRBV4-1,TRBJ1-6,CASSQDLGQGEGYNSPLHF
TRBV18,TRBJ2-3,CASSSGQEQYF
TRBV6-1,TRBJ2-3,CASSESPGASTDTQYF
TRBV7-9,TRBJ1-2,CASSLEDSYGYTF
TRBV27,TRBJ1-2,CASSRTGSQDHGYTF
TRBV6-4,TRBJ2-1,CASSDTAGGPNNEQFF
TRBV19,TRBJ2-5,CASSASRGQETQYF
TRBV5-4,TRBJ1-3,CASKGGGNTIYF
TRBV6-5,TRBJ2-7,CASSSTGGYSYEQYF
TRBV6-5,TRBJ2-2,CASKPTSGLTELFF
TRBV10-3,TRBJ2-5,CAITSQGVETQYF
TRBV6-6,TRBJ1-4,CASSNRDSTNEKLFF
TRBV15,TRBJ2-3,CATSRDRDSVTDTQYF
TRBV7-2,TRBJ2-5,CASSQSGGEVETQYF
TRBV29-1,TRBJ2-3,CSVGASQDTQYF